The present entry profiles one TCR beta chain with its context. This clone was seen a handful of times. This receptor's antigen is unknown. No clone much larger than this one lies a single base away; base qualities are absent. TCRbeta CDR3 regions were amplified from genomic DNA by means of the immunoSEQ Assay, a bias-controlled multiplex PCR. The paper's data handling went like this. Within the assay, amplification of reference gene primers was used to estimate how many nucleated cells each sample contained. Sequence reads were collapsed and filtered to measure the absolute abundance of every unique TCRbeta CDR3 rearrangement. For each sample, productive Simpson clonality was calculated as the square root of Simpson's diversity index over productive rearrangements. The table comes from immuneACCESS by way of TCRdb, which keeps in-frame sequences with V and J called. Part of the clones is missing from these tables; in studies checked, under half for an unresolved V gene and the rest for unknown reasons. V, J and clone size were drawn from that table, and D and trimming were deduced from the DNA. A total of under 30,000 clones appear in this sample, about 90% of them only once. The top ten clonotypes cover about 2.4% of the sample.

The data derive from a study of blood T cell repertoires in COVID-19 (dated by TCRdb to about 2020). Notes on the research overall: Collaborator samples came from the United States, Italy and Spain and covered acute and convalescent phases of COVID-19. The repertoires were released in a freely available public database intended as a resource for research on the immune response to SARS-CoV-2. Samples came from the ongoing ImmuneRACE study (first 160 participants) plus 1,254 subjects from 6 global collaborators. Subjects who had been exposed to COVID-19, were actively infected with it, or had recovered from it provided the deeply sampled blood TCRbeta repertoires that made up the dataset. Where HLA class I and class II types were available, the types were taken from metadata supplied by the sample provider, not from assay-based typing. The material from the prospective study consisted of cDNA or gDNA derived from T cells, B-cell-depleted T cells, or PBMCs. Sample metadata almost always included a de-identified subject ID, COVID-19 status, age in years and sex.

V loses 4 bases, J loses 0 bases, and the germline ends lie 7 bases apart. The CDR3 spans 13 residues, from the cysteine through the phenylalanine. Only the CDR3 portion is preserved as DNA: 39 bases, with reading frame beginning at the first base. In the germline V gene (reference sequence), CDR1 corresponds to MNHEY and CDR2 to SMNVEV. Findings and caveats that apply to the study as a whole: The amount of clinical and demographic metadata varied by source and participant and was provided uncurated.

Whole blood was collected in K2EDTA tubes by collaborating institutions according to the institutions' own protocols. For TCRbeta analysis, collaborators shipped samples as frozen whole blood, isolated PBMCs, or DNA extracted from either of those sample types. This receptor was obtained from a man between 50 and 59 years old with active COVID-19. Specimen: peripheral blood. Recombination connected TRBV27 to TRBJ2-7, and possibly TRBD1, on 5 matching bases. The CDR3 is CASSYRSSYEQYF. DNA sequence: TGTGCCAGCAGTTACAGGAGCTCCTACGAGCAGTACTTC.